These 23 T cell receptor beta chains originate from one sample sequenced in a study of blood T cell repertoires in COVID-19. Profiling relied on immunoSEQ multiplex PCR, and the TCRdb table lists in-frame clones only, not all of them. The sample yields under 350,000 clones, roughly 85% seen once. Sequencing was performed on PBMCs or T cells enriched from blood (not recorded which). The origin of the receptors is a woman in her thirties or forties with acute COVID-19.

For the CDR3, the DNA is TGTGCCAGCAGTTACATTAGCCCGAGCTCCAATGAGCAGTTCTTC. Amino acids: CASSYISPSSNEQFF. V is TRBV6-2 or TRBV6-3 and J is TRBJ2-1, with D hard to call. Looked up from germline, CDR1 is MNHEY and CDR2 is SVGEGT. The CDR3 covers 15 residues. V dropped 2 bases and J dropped 6 bases, with 14 bases sitting between them.

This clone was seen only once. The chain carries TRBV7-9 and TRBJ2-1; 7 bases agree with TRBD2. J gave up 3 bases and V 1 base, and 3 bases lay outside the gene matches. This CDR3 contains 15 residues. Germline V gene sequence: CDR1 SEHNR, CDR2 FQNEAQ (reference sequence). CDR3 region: CASSLELASYNEQFF. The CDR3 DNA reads TGTGCCAGCAGCTTAGAACTAGCGAGCTACAATGAGCAGTTCTTC.

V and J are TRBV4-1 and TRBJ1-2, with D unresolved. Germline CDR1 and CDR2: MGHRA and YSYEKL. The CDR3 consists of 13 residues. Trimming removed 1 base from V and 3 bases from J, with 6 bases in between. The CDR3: CASSQGLDYGYTF. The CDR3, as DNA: TGCGCCAGCAGCCAAGGACTAGACTATGGCTACACCTTC.

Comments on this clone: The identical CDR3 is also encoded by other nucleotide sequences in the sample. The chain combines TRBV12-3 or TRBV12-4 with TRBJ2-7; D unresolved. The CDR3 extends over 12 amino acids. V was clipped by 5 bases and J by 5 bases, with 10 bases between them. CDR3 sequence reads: CASSPGQNEQYF. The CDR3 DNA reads TGTGCCAGCAGTCCAGGCCAAAACGAGCAGTACTTC.

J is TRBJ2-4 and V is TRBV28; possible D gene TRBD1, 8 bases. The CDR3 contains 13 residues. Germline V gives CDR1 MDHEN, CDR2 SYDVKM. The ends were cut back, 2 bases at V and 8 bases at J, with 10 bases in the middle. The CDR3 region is CASSLTGGDIQYF. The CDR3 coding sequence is TGTGCCAGCAGTTTAACAGGGGGGGACATTCAGTACTTC.

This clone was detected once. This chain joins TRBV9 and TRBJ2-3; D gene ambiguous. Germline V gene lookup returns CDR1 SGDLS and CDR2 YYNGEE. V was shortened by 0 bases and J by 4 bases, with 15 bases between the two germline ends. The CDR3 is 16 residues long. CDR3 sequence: CASSVGNQASSDTQYF. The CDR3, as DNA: TGTGCCAGCAGCGTAGGTAATCAGGCATCCTCAGATACGCAGTATTTT. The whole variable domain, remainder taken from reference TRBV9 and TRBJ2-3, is DSGVTQTPKHLITATGQRVTLRCSPRSGDLSVYWYQQSLDQGLQFLIQYYNGEERAKGNILERFSAQQFPDLHSELNLSSLELGDSALYFCASSVGNQASSDTQYFGPGTRLTVL.

In DNA, the CDR3 is TGTGCCAGCAGCCGTCTCGGAGCTTTCTTT. It encodes CASSRLGAFF. The gene calls are TRBV3-1 (or the pseudogene TRBV3-2) and TRBJ1-1; D remains ambiguous. The germline V and J ends were trimmed by 4 bases and 10 bases, with 7 bases remaining between them. This CDR3 has 10 residues. Germline lookup yields CDR1 LGHDT and CDR2 YNNKEL (reference sequence).

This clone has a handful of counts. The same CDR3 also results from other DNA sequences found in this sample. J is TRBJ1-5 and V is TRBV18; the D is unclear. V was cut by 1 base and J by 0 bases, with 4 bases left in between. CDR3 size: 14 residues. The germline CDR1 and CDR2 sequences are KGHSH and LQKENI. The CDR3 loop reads CASSPLASNQPQHF. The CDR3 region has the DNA TGTGCCAGCTCACCACTGGCTAGCAATCAGCCCCAGCATTTT. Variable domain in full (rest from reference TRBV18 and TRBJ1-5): NAGVMQNPRHLVRRRGQEARLRCSPMKGHSHVYWYRQLPEEGLKFMVYLQKENIIDESGMPKERFSAEFPKEGPSILRIQQVVRGDSAAYFCASSPLASNQPQHFGDGTRLSIL.

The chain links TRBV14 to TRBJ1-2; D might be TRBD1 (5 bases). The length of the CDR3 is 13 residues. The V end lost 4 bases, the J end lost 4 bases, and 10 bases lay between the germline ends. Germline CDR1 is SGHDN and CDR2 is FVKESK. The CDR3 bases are TGTGCCAGCAGCCTCGTCGGGGGCTATGGCTACACCTTC. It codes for CASSLVGGYGYTF.

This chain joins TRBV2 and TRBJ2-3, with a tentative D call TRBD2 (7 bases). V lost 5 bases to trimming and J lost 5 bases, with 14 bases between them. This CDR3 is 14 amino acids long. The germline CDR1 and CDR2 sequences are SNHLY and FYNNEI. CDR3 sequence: CASSLGGGRDTQYF. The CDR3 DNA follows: TGTGCCAGCAGTCTAGGGGGGGGAAGAGATACGCAGTATTTT.

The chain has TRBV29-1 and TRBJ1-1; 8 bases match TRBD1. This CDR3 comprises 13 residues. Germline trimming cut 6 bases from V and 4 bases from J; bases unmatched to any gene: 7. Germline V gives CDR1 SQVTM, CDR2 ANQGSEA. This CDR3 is CSVRRGQSTEAFF. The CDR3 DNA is TGCAGCGTCCGCAGGGGGCAGAGCACTGAAGCTTTCTTT.

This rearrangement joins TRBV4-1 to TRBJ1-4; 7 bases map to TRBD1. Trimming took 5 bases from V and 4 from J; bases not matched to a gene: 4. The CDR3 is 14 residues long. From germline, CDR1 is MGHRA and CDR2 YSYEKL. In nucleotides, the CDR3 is TGCGCCAGCAGCATGGGACAGAATAATGAAAAACTGTTTTTT. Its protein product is CASSMGQNNEKLFF.

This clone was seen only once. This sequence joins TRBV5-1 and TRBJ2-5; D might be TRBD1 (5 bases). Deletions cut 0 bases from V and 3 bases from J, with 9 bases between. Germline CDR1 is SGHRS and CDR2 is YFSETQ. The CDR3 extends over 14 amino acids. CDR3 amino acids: CASSLVRTKETQYF. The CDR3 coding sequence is TGCGCCAGCAGCTTGGTAAGGACAAAAGAGACCCAGTACTTC.

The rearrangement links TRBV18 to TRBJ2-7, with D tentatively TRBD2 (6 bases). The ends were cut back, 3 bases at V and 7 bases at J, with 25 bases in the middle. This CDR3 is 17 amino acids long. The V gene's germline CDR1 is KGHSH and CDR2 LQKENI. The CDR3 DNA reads TGTGCCAGCTCACCGGGAAAGGCGGGGCCAACCCTCTGGGAGCAGTACTTC. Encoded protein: CASSPGKAGPTLWEQYF.

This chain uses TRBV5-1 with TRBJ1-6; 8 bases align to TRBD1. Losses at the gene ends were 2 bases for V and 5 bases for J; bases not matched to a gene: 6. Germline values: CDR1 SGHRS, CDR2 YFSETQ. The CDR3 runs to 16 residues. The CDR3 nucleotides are TGCGCCAGCAGCTTCGGACAGGGATTCGATAATTCACCCCTCCACTTT. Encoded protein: CASSFGQGFDNSPLHF.

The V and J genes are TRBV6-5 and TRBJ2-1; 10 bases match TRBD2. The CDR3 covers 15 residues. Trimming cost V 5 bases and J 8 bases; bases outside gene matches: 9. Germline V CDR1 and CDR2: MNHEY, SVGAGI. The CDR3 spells CASSPLAGASHEQFF. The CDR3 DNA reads TGTGCCAGCAGTCCCCTAGCGGGAGCATCCCATGAGCAGTTCTTC.

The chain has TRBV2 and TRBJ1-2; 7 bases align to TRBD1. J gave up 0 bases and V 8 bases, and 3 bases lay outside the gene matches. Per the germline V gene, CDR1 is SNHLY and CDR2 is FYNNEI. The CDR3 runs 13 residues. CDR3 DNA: TGTGCCAGCCGACAGGGAGCTAACTATGGCTACACCTTC. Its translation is CASRQGANYGYTF.

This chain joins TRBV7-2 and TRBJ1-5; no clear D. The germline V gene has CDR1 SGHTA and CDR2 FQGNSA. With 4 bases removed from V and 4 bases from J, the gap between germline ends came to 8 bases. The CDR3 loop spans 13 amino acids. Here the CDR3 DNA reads TGTGCCAGCAGCTCGCTCCAGAATCAGCCCCAGCATTTT. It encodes CASSSLQNQPQHF.

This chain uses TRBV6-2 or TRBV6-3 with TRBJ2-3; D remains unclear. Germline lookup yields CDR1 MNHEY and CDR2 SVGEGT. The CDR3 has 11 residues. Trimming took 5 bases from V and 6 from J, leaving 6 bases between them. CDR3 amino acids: CASSVRDTQYF. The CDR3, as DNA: TGTGCCAGCAGTGTTCGGGATACGCAGTATTTT.

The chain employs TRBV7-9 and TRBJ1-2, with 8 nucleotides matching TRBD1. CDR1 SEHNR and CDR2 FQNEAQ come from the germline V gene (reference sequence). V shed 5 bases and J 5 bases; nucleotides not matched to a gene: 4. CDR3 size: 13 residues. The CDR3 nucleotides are TGTGCCAGCAGCCCGAGACAGGGGTATGGCTACACCTTC. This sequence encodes CASSPRQGYGYTF.

The CDR3 DNA sequence: TGCAGTGCTATCCTTCGGGACACCATATATTTT. Translating it yields CSAILRDTIYF. The V and J genes are TRBV20-1 and TRBJ1-3; no clear D gene. V was cut by 4 bases and J by 8 bases, with 9 bases left in between. The CDR3 is made up of 11 amino acids. Germline V gene sequence: CDR1 DFQATT, CDR2 SNEGSKA (reference sequence).

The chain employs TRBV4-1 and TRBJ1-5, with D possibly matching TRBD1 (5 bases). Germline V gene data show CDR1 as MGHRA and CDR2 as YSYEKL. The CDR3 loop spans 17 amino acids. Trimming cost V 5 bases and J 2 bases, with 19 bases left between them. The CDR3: CASSKNAGGQGNQPQHF. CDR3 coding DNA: TGCGCCAGCAGCAAGAACGCCGGGGGTCAGGGCAATCAGCCCCAGCATTTT.

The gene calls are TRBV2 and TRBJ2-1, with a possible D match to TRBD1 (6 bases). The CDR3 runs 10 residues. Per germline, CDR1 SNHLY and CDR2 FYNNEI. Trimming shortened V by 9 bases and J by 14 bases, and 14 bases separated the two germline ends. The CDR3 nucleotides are TGTGCCAGTCTCCGGGACATAAAGTTCTTC. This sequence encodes CASLRDIKFF.